The entry that follows covers one T cell receptor (beta chain) sequence. Its recognized antigen is unknown. Base qualities were left out, and no much larger clone turns up one base away. The cohort consisted of 666 healthy bone marrow donors. At the time of sampling, every cohort member was nominally healthy, though immune exposures that went unrecorded were likely present. The donor tested CMV seronegative, placing the donor among the 300 to 450 seronegative members of the cohort. A peripheral blood sample was provided by each donor, and peripheral blood mononuclear cells were used for TCR beta sequencing. The Qiagen DNeasy Blood Extraction Kit was used to extract genomic DNA from the blood cell samples. CDR1 LNHDA and CDR2 SQIVND were looked up in the germline V gene (reference sequence). The CDR3 contains 14 residues, cysteine and phenylalanine counted. Only the CDR3 portion is preserved as DNA: 42 bases, with reading frame beginning at the first base. The V and J ends are trimmed by 5 bases and 2 bases, leaving 13 bases between them.

These data originate in a study of cytomegalovirus exposure and HLA in healthy donors (dated by TCRdb to 2015 to 2018). At the level of the whole study: An earlier analysis of under 600 of the donors reported about 290 Gb of sequence data and roughly 100 million unique TCR beta sequences from 150 million to 200 million T cells. Among over 350 genotyped donors of the cohort, an average of roughly 240,000 unique TCR beta nucleotide sequences were sequenced per donor, roughly 20% of them non-productive. Both class I and class II loci were covered by HLA typing, at four-digit resolution. Of the roughly 390 genotyped donors, about 84% fell in the genetic ancestry cluster associated with self-reported Caucasian donors. Five DR-DQ haplotypes were handled as single units for association and clustering, since linkage in the cohort was strong. To predict cytomegalovirus infection status, the study brought together high-throughput TCR immunosequencing, statistical association of individual TCRs with disease status, and machine learning. A later genetic analysis used genome-wide SNP genotypes for about 55% of the 666 donors, treating that subset as a discovery cohort. Typing coverage varied by locus: roughly 629-640 donors for A, B, C, DRB1 and DQB1; about 520 for DQA1; around 610 for DPA1; 400 to 480 for DPB1. Using immunosequencing, the study profiled T cell repertoires from 500 to 800 subjects and related those repertoires to cytomegalovirus serostatus. The study was designed to test whether signatures of past pathogen exposure could be identified by cataloging public T cell receptors. Every repertoire in the discovery cohort had been generated on one and the same sequencing platform. Alongside the repertoire data, information on donor age, sex, ethnicity and CMV serostatus was compiled. In an earlier analysis of roughly 540 of the donors, high-throughput TCR beta sequencing was used to judge whether each TCR beta V gene segment behaved as functional or pseudogenic. A separate validation cohort of roughly 130 different subjects was used in addition to the approximately 640-subject first cohort. A later analysis re-analyzed previously published TCR beta repertoires from approximately 670 donors and added high-resolution HLA genotyping to study TCR occurrence patterns. The later analysis used no new phenotypic data to find candidate immune exposures, relying instead on TCR beta sequences and their occurrence across donors. Approximately 300 gigabases of sequencing data and around 80 million unique TCR sequences made up an early release that covered nearly 650 HLA-typed donors.

Points the paper makes about the study in general: Some 16 rarely observed V segments, including chromosome 9 orphons, were excluded from the earlier analysis of some 590 of the donors because counts were too low. A further reported finding was that TCR beta sequences accurately predicted the HLA-A and HLA-B alleles for most subjects in the first cohort. A later analysis found that HLA-associated TCR beta chains were more clonally expanded and had lower generation probabilities than equally common non-associated chains. In an earlier analysis of more than 500 of the donors, most TCR beta V segments appeared in productive rearrangements about 87% or about 30% of the time, broadly matching IMGT annotations. In a later analysis, several top co-occurrence clusters were reported to appear linked to parvovirus B19, influenza, CMV and Epstein-Barr virus. A cluster of highly shared sequence variants was judged likely to be a technical artifact of the sequencing pipeline. When HLA alleles, especially DR and DQ, strongly co-occurred, attributing TCR associations to individual alleles was difficult. In a later genetic analysis, a missense DCLRE1C variant was associated with V-gene and J-gene trimming of TCR beta chains, and the association was replicated in an independent cohort. In a later analysis, most CMV-associated TCR beta chains were found to appear HLA-restricted, with HLA associations seemingly driven largely by CMV exposure. In the study, some 160 TCR beta chains were listed as associated with cytomegalovirus. In vitro tests confirmed that a few of the cytomegalovirus-associated TCR beta chains recognize cytomegalovirus antigens. Sequencing depth was assumed to be roughly uniform across donors in the presence/absence analyses, though that assumption may not hold. In both the original and validation cohorts, the classifier was reported to diagnose cytomegalovirus status with high specificity and sensitivity. Because HLA typing was missing for some donors at each locus, association tests included only the typed subset. CMV serostatus was the only immune exposure information available for the cohort. Most TCR sequences were seen in very few donors, while some public TCRs were found in many individuals. According to a later genetic analysis, donors in an Asian-associated ancestry cluster had fewer N-insertions in productive TCRs than the approximately 630-donor mean. The authors suggested that the approach could potentially be extended to other disease states and immunological phenotypes. Specific HLA alleles were associated with 15,000 to 20,000 TCR beta sequences at a false discovery rate of 0.05 in a later analysis. Linkage disequilibrium might explain the correlated functional status among segregating V segments, but an unknown experimental factor could not be ruled out. The cohort was sequenced for TCR beta chains only, and without alpha or paired-chain data the features that could be detected were limited. In a later analysis, the rate of TCR association differed among HLA loci, with DRB1 alleles having the most associated TCRs and HLA-C alleles having the fewest. Some IMGT-functional V segments, including TRBV6-2 and TRBV6-3, could not be distinguished by the 87-base-pair reads and were therefore excluded.

Library preparation was by the immunoSEQ multiplex PCR assay. The multiplex PCR relied on a mix of 60 forward primers for TCR Vbeta segments and 13 reverse primers for TCR Jbeta segments. Amplification of the CDR3 region of rearranged TCR beta genes was performed with a multiplex PCR assay on genomic DNA. On the Illumina HiSeq System, the amplified TCR beta libraries were sequenced as 87-base-pair reads. In the authors' own workflow: Across the 670 or so repertoires, a later analysis counted approximately 83 million unique TCR beta chains, some 11 million of which were shared by at least two donors. A nearest-neighbor algorithm error-corrected the raw reads and collapsed the reads into unique sequences, merging closely related sequences to remove PCR and sequencing errors. CDR3 sequences were aligned to IMGT reference sequences to assign V, D and J gene segments. For a sequence to be retained, a match of at least six nucleotides to both a V gene segment and a J gene segment was required. Rearrangements were called productive when the CDR3 lacked stop codons and stayed in frame with V and J; all others were non-productive. CDR3 was defined by IMGT convention, running from the second conserved V-encoded cysteine to the conserved J-encoded phenylalanine. In an earlier analysis of just under 600 of the donors, sequences lacking an unambiguous match to a single V gene segment were excluded. In an earlier analysis of more than 500 of the donors, a V segment was called functional when productive rearrangements were above 56.7%, and segregating when the standard deviation between donors exceeded 5%. A statistical classification framework was developed to diagnose cytomegalovirus status using the catalog of TCR beta chain sequences. V and J gene assignment, in a later analysis, came from comparing TCR nucleotide sequences with IMGT/GENE-DB human TR gene sequences. Using the TCRdist pipeline, a later analysis assigned CDR3 sequences along with most-parsimonious VDJ recombination scenarios. In a later analysis, every TCR beta chain was defined by the combination of its CDR3 amino acid sequence and its V-gene family, and reads without a unique V-gene family were dropped. As a way to deal with suspected cross-contamination and a sequencing artifact, a later analysis dropped 640 or so nucleotide sequences that were highly shared and had low generation probability. In a later analysis, a clonal expansion index for each public chain was calculated from normalized within-repertoire ranks of inferred template counts. Generation probabilities in a later analysis came from a VDJ recombination model fitted to out-of-frame rearrangements, and those results were checked against IGoR. In a later analysis, TCR-TCR, TCR-HLA and TCR-CMV co-occurrence was scored with hypergeometric tests, and a repertoire-size bias correction was applied to TCR pairs. A later analysis estimated false discovery rates by permuting HLA or CMV assignments 20 times. In a later analysis, co-occurring TCRs were grouped with DBSCAN, and TCRdist sequence similarity was added when clustering was performed within HLA-allele-positive subsets. Repertoires with fewer than 30,000 or more than 120,000 public chains were left out of co-occurrence clustering, as were about 5 repertoires with anomalous nucleotide sharing. TCRdb re-hosts the immuneACCESS table, in-frame sequences only. Its copies lack some clones; in the studies checked, an unresolved V gene accounts for under half of them, and the cause for the rest is not known. V and J calls and clone size are as listed in that table; D and trimming were resolved from the DNA. The sample records about 110,000 clones, over 60% of which are singletons. The ten largest clones represent about 2.2% of the sample.

The chain links TRBV19 with TRBJ2-7, and TRBD1 may be the D gene, going by 6 matching bases. This sequence was found in a woman in her 30s in good health and CMV-seronegative. The sequencing input was PBMCs. The nucleotide sequence reads TGTGCCAGTAGTCCTCGACAGGTTACCTACGAGCAGTACTTC. Its translation is CASSPRQVTYEQYF.